One sample yielded the 28 T cell receptor beta chains listed below, sequenced in a study of blood T cell repertoires in COVID-19. Sequencing used immunoSEQ multiplex PCR; TCRdb keeps in-frame clones, though not all of them. The sample shows some 120,000 clones, about four fifths of them seen only once. Sequencing was done on a sample of peripheral blood. Source of these receptors: a human donor in a cohort sampled during active COVID-19.

The rearrangement links TRBV5-6 to TRBJ1-2; tentatively, D is TRBD1 (5 bases). The V end lost 4 bases, the J end lost 8 bases, and 12 bases lay between the germline ends. Germline V gene sequence: CDR1 SGHDT, CDR2 YYEEEE. The CDR3 totals 12 residues. The CDR3 nucleotides read TGTGCCAGCAGCAGGGACTCAGAGGGCTACACCTTC. This sequence encodes CASSRDSEGYTF.

This clone was seen a handful of times. The chain recombines TRBV28 with TRBJ2-7, with TRBD2 as a possible D gene (6 bases). This CDR3 comprises 13 residues. Trimming left V 8 bases short and J 4 bases short, with 15 bases between. Germline values: CDR1 MDHEN, CDR2 SYDVKM. Here the CDR3 DNA reads TGTGCCAGCCAGACGGGAGCGGAATACGAGCAGTACTTC. Translating gives CASQTGAEYEQYF.

The rearrangement joins TRBV7-9 to TRBJ2-3, with a weak D call TRBD2 (6 bases). The CDR3 runs 16 residues. CDR1 is SEHNR and CDR2 is FQNEAQ in the germline V gene (reference sequence). V lost 2 bases, J lost 0 bases, and 12 bases lay in between. CDR3 protein: CASSLYGGKSTDTQYF. CDR3 nucleotides: TGTGCCAGCAGCTTATATGGCGGGAAGAGCACAGATACGCAGTATTTT.

V is TRBV11-3 and J is TRBJ1-2; 11 bases map to TRBD1. This CDR3 is 15 amino acids long. The V and J ends lost 5 bases and 4 bases, in that order; junction bases with no gene match: 6. Germline V gives CDR1 SGHNT, CDR2 YENEEA. This CDR3 reads CASSRRTGGSYGYTF. CDR3 DNA sequence: TGTGCCAGCAGCCGACGGACAGGGGGCAGCTATGGCTACACCTTC.

J is TRBJ2-4 and V is TRBV18, with D maybe TRBD2 (6 bases). The CDR3 has 16 amino acids. V dropped 3 bases and J dropped 1 base, with 13 bases sitting between them. Germline values: CDR1 KGHSH, CDR2 LQKENI. CDR3: CASSPQEGEAKNIQYF. The CDR3 DNA reads as TGTGCCAGCTCACCTCAGGAGGGTGAGGCCAAAAACATTCAGTACTTC. The variable domain in full, with the rest retrieved from reference TRBV18 and TRBJ2-4, is NAGVMQNPRHLVRRRGQEARLRCSPMKGHSHVYWYRQLPEEGLKFMVYLQKENIIDESGMPKERFSAEFPKEGPSILRIQQVVRGDSAAYFCASSPQEGEAKNIQYFGAGTRLSVL.

The J gene is TRBJ2-3, the V gene TRBV29-1; possible D gene TRBD1, 5 bases. This CDR3 is built from 11 residues. Germline loops: CDR1 SQVTM, CDR2 ANQGSEA. V was cut by 6 bases and J by 4 bases, with 8 bases left in between. Here the CDR3 reads CSVRVSDTQYF. CDR3 nucleotides: TGCAGCGTCAGGGTTTCAGATACGCAGTATTTT.

The chain employs TRBV4-3 and TRBJ1-4, with no clear D. The germline V gene has CDR1 LGHNA and CDR2 YSLEER. The CDR3 covers 15 residues. Between the trimmed V and J ends, which lost 0 bases and 2 bases, there was a span of 7 bases. The CDR3 DNA reads as TGCGCCAGCAGCCAAGAGGGCAGGACTAATGAAAAACTGTTTTTT. Protein sequence: CASSQEGRTNEKLFF.

The chain employs TRBV10-1 and TRBJ2-7, with TRBD1 as a possible D gene (6 bases). Germline CDR1 reads WNHNN; CDR2 reads SYGVQD (reference sequence). The CDR3 has 17 amino acids. Trimming took 0 bases from V and 0 from J, leaving 15 bases between them. CDR3 loop: CASSESTGLPYSYEQYF. The CDR3 DNA reads as TGCGCCAGCAGTGAGTCGACAGGACTGCCCTACTCCTACGAGCAGTACTTC.

The sample holds one count of this clone. The chain couples TRBV5-1 to TRBJ2-5, with 7 bases identical to TRBD2. Trimming removed 0 bases from V and 0 bases from J; junction bases left unmatched: 5. Germline values: CDR1 SGHRS, CDR2 YFSETQ. The length of the CDR3 is 16 residues. CDR3 sequence: CASSLASGTYQETQYF. The DNA of the CDR3 is TGCGCCAGCAGCTTGGCCAGCGGGACGTACCAAGAGACCCAGTACTTC.

The chain uses TRBV10-3 and TRBJ2-5; D gene unclear. The CDR3 spans 13 residues. In germline, CDR1 is ENHRY, CDR2 SYGVKD. With 7 bases removed from V and 2 bases from J, the gap between germline ends came to 11 bases. The DNA of the CDR3 is TGTGCCATCATGGGTACGGGTCAAGAGACCCAGTACTTC. It is translated as CAIMGTGQETQYF.

This chain links TRBV7-8 with TRBJ2-7, with D possibly being TRBD1 (6 bases). The germline V and J ends were trimmed by 5 bases and 3 bases, with 17 bases remaining between them. Looked up from germline, CDR1 is SGHVS and CDR2 is FQNEAQ. The CDR3 covers 15 residues. This chain's CDR3 is CASSIGAGVGYEQYF. CDR3 DNA: TGTGCCAGCAGCATAGGGGCAGGGGTCGGCTACGAGCAGTACTTC.

In this sample, this clone turned up once. V gene TRBV19 combines with J gene TRBJ2-5, with D possibly matching TRBD2 (6 bases). CDR1 and CDR2 (germline): LNHDA, SQIVND (reference sequence). This CDR3 contains 11 residues. V lost 8 bases and J 8 bases, leaving 12 bases between the germline ends. The CDR3, as DNA: TGTGCCAGTGGGCGGGGAGACACCCAGTACTTC. Translation gives CASGRGDTQYF.

V usage is TRBV28 and J usage is TRBJ2-2, with D possibly TRBD1 on 6 matching bases. V gave up 6 bases and J gave up 2 bases, with 7 bases separating them. This CDR3 is 13 amino acids long. Germline CDR1 MDHEN, CDR2 SYDVKM. The CDR3 DNA is TGTGCCAGCAGCGGGACAAACACCGGGGAGCTGTTTTTT. This sequence encodes CASSGTNTGELFF. The whole variable domain, filled in from reference TRBV28 and TRBJ2-2, reads DVKVTQSSRYLVKRTGEKVFLECVQDMDHENMFWYRQDPGLGLRLIYFSYDVKMKEKGDIPEGYSVSREKKERFSLILESASTNQTSMYLCASSGTNTGELFFGEGSRLTVL.

The chain recombines TRBV5-6 with TRBJ2-7, with no clear D. The CDR3 consists of 13 residues. Germline loops: CDR1 SGHDT, CDR2 YYEEEE. Trimming took 4 bases from V and 5 from J, leaving 13 bases between them. The chain's CDR3 is CASSLGSLDEQYF. The CDR3 DNA is TGTGCCAGCAGCCTCGGGTCACTCGACGAGCAGTACTTC.

This sequence joins TRBV27 and TRBJ2-7; tentative D call: TRBD2 (6 bases). CDR3 length: 15 residues. V was shortened by 2 bases and J by 6 bases, with 17 bases between the two germline ends. Germline CDR1 and CDR2: MNHEY and SMNVEV (reference sequence). The CDR3 nucleotides are TGTGCCAGCAGTTTAGTCCGAGAAGAGGGACTCGAGCAGTACTTC. The encoded protein is CASSLVREEGLEQYF.

The J gene is TRBJ2-2, the V gene TRBV28; 7 bases agree with TRBD2. Germline trimming cut 6 bases from V and 6 bases from J; bases unmatched to any gene: 13. The CDR3 runs to 16 residues. Germline V gene data show CDR1 as MDHEN and CDR2 as SYDVKM. CDR3 sequence reads: CASSSFYGGSSGELFF. Written as DNA, the CDR3 is TGTGCCAGCAGCTCCTTCTATGGCGGGAGCTCCGGGGAGCTGTTTTTT.

CDR3 nucleotide sequence: TGTGCCAGCAGCGCCTTAGAGGGAGATGAAAAACTGTTTTTT. It specifies CASSALEGDEKLFF. The chain uses TRBV11-3 and TRBJ1-4, with unresolved D. Germline loops: CDR1 SGHNT, CDR2 YENEEA. The ends were cut back, 5 bases at V and 6 bases at J, with 13 bases in the middle. The CDR3 loop spans 14 amino acids.

The V gene is TRBV4-2, the J gene TRBJ2-7, with a possible D match to TRBD2 (6 bases). V dropped 3 bases and J dropped 3 bases, with 12 bases sitting between them. This CDR3 region has 14 residues. The V gene's germline CDR1 is LGHNA and CDR2 YNFKEQ. The CDR3 loop is CASSQGGSGYEQYF. The CDR3, as DNA: TGTGCCAGCAGCCAGGGAGGTAGCGGCTACGAGCAGTACTTC.

For the CDR3, the DNA is TGTGCCAGCAGCTCGGCAGGAAGAATTAATTCACCCCTCCACTTT. Translating gives CASSSAGRINSPLHF. The genes are TRBV11-2 and TRBJ1-6; D unresolved. Germline lookup yields CDR1 SGHAT and CDR2 FQNNGV. Trimming took off 4 bases at V and 6 bases at J, with 13 bases between the two ends. This CDR3 contains 15 residues.

The chain combines TRBV6-5 with TRBJ2-7; a weak D match, TRBD1 (6 bases). CDR1 and CDR2 from the germline V gene are MNHEY and SVGAGI. CDR3 length equals 14 residues. The germline V and J ends were trimmed by 1 base and 5 bases, with 12 bases remaining between them. Here the CDR3 DNA reads TGTGCCAGCAGTTACTTGGCAGGGGTGGACGAGCAGTACTTC. Its translation: CASSYLAGVDEQYF.

The rearrangement uses TRBV6-5 and TRBJ2-5; D may be TRBD2 (7 bases). The V and J ends lost 7 bases and 4 bases respectively, with 19 bases between them. The CDR3 is made up of 15 amino acids. The V gene's germline CDR1 is MNHEY and CDR2 SVGAGI. The CDR3 here is CASTTSGGAGETQYF. In DNA form, the CDR3 reads TGTGCCAGCACTACCAGTGGGGGGGCGGGAGAGACCCAGTACTTC.

For this clone: Other DNA sequences in the same sample also yield this CDR3. This chain joins TRBV5-1 and TRBJ1-1; a possible D gene is TRBD1 (6 bases). Germline CDR1 is SGHRS and CDR2 is YFSETQ. Trimming left V 1 base short and J 2 bases short, with 9 bases between. CDR3 length: 14 amino acids. CDR3 residues: CASSLSQGNTEAFF. In DNA, the CDR3 is TGCGCCAGCAGCTTGTCACAGGGTAACACTGAAGCTTTCTTT. Together with reference TRBV5-1 and TRBJ1-1, the CDR3 gives the full variable domain: KAGVTQTPRYLIKTRGQQVTLSCSPISGHRSVSWYQQTPGQGLQFLFEYFSETQRNKGNFPGRFSGRQFSNSRSEMNVSTLELGDSALYLCASSLSQGNTEAFFGQGTRLTVV.

For this clone: One end of the junction varies from germline; a read error may be responsible. The CDR3 loop reads CASSLVGTGATQYF. The DNA for the CDR3 is TGTGCTAGCAGCTTAGTCGGGACAGGGGCGACCCAGTACTTC. The chain uses TRBV7-7 and TRBJ2-5; 10 nucleotides agree with TRBD1. In germline, CDR1 is SSHAT, CDR2 FNYEAQ (reference sequence). The length of the CDR3 is 14 residues.

This chain connects TRBV4-3 to TRBJ2-1; D unresolved. Trimming removed 0 bases from V and 8 bases from J, with 8 bases in between. The CDR3 runs to 13 residues. Germline V gives CDR1 LGHNA, CDR2 YSLEER. The DNA for the CDR3 is TGCGCCAGCAGCCAAGATAAGTTAGATGAGCAGTTCTTC. It translates to CASSQDKLDEQFF.

This rearrangement joins TRBV5-1 to TRBJ2-5, with D possibly matching TRBD1 (6 bases). The V and J ends lost 0 bases and 5 bases respectively, with 11 bases between them. This CDR3 is 14 amino acids long. Germline V gives CDR1 SGHRS, CDR2 YFSETQ. This CDR3 reads CASSLAGAAETQYF. The CDR3 DNA reads TGCGCCAGCAGCTTGGCAGGGGCGGCGGAGACCCAGTACTTC.

This clone was seen a handful of times. The chain employs TRBV28 and TRBJ2-7; no definite D call. V was shortened by 4 bases and J by 6 bases, with 10 bases between the two germline ends. The CDR3 runs 12 residues. Germline V gene data show CDR1 as MDHEN and CDR2 as SYDVKM. The CDR3 loop reads CASSSAVLEQYF. CDR3 in DNA: TGTGCCAGCAGTTCGGCGGTTCTCGAGCAGTACTTC.

The chain is built from TRBV19 and TRBJ1-3, with D possibly TRBD1 on 5 matching bases. From germline, CDR1 is LNHDA and CDR2 SQIVND (reference sequence). Trimming stripped 3 bases from V and 0 bases from J, with 15 bases between. The CDR3 extends over 17 amino acids. The CDR3 DNA reads as TGTGCCAGTAGTATCCAGGGCCACCAGCTCTCTGGAAACACCATATATTTT. Protein: CASSIQGHQLSGNTIYF.

The rearrangement uses TRBV27 and TRBJ1-2; D gene uncertain. Looked up from germline, CDR1 is MNHEY and CDR2 is SMNVEV (reference sequence). This CDR3 has 13 residues. The V end lost 2 bases, the J end lost 4 bases, and 8 bases lay between the germline ends. The CDR3 loop is CASSLKQPYGYTF. Written as DNA, the CDR3 is TGTGCCAGCAGTTTAAAACAGCCCTATGGCTACACCTTC.